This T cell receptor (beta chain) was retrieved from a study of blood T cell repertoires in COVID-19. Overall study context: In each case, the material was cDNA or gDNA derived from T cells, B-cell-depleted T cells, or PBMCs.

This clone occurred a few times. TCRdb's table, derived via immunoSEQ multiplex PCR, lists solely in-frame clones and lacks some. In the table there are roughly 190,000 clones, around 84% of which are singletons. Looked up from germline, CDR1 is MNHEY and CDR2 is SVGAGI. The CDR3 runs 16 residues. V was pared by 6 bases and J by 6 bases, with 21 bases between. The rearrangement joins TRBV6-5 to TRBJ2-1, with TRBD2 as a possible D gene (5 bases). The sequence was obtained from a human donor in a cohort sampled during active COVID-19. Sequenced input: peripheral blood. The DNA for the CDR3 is TGTGCCAGCAGGTACGGGGTGGGAGACCTTGTCAATGAGCAGTTCTTC. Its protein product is CASRYGVGDLVNEQFF.